The source of this T cell receptor beta chain is a study of blood T cell repertoires in COVID-19. The CDR3 consists of 12 residues. V was cut by 1 base and J by 8 bases, with 8 bases left in between. Germline CDR1 and CDR2: SGHDN and FVKESK. Data came from immunoSEQ multiplex PCR; TCRdb stores just in-frame clones and leaves some out. The sample lists fewer than 30,000 clones, over 75% occurring once. V gene TRBV14 combines with J gene TRBJ1-2; D gene unclear. The sequence derives from a man aged 45-60 years with active COVID-19. The specimen was peripheral blood. CDR3 protein: CASSQARSGYTF. For the CDR3, the DNA is TGTGCCAGCAGCCAAGCCAGGTCGGGCTACACCTTC.